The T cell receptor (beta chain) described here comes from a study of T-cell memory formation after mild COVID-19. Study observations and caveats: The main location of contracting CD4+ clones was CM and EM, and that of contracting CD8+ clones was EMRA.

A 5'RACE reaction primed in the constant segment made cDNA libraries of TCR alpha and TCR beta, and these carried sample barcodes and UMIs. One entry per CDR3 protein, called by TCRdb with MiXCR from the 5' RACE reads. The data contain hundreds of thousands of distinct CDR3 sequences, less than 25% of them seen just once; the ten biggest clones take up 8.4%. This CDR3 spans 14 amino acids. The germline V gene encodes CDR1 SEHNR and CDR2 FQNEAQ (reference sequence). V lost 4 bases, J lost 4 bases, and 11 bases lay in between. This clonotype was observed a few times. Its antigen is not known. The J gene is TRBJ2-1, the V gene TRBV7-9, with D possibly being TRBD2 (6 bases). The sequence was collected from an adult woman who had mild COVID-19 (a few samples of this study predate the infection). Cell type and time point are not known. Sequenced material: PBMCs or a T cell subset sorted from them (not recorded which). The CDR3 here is CASSSRERYNEQFF. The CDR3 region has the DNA TGTGCCAGCAGCTCCCGGGAGAGATACAATGAGCAGTTCTTC. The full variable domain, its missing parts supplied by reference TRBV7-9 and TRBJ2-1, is DTGVSQNPRHKITKRGQNVTFRCDPISEHNRLYWYRQTLGQGPEFLTYFQNEAQLEKSRLLSDRFSAERPKGSFSTLEIQRTEQGDSAMYLCASSSRERYNEQFFGPGTRLTVL.